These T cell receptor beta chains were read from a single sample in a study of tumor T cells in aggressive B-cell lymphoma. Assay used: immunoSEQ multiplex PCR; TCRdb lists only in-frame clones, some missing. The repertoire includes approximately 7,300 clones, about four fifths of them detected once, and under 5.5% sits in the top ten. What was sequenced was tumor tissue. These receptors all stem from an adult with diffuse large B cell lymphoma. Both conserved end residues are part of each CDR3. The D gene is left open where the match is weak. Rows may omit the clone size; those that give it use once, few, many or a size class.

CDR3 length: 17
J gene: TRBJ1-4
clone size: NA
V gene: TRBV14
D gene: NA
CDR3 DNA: TGTGCCAGCAGCCAAGGAACAGGGAGGGCAACTAATGAAAAACTGTTTTTT
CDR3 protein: CASSQGTGRATNEKLFF

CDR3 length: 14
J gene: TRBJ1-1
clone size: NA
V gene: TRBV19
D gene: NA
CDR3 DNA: TGTGCCAGTAGTATAGATCGAGGGAACAGTGAAGCTTTCTTT
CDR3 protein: CASSIDRGNSEAFF

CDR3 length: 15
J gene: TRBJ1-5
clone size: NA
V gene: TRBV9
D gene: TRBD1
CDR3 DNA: TGTGCCAGCAGCGTAGGGGACAGAGGCAATCAGCCCCAGCATTTT
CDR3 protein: CASSVGDRGNQPQHF

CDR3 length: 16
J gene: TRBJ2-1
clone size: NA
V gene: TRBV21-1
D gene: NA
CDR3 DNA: TGTGCCAGCAGCAAGGGAAGGAGCGGGAGTCACAATGAGCAGTTCTTC
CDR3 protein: CASSKGRSGSHNEQFF

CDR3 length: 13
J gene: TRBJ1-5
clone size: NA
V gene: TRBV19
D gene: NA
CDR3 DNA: TGTGCCAGTGGAGGGGTTGGGGTCCAGCCCCAGCATTTT
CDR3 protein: CASGGVGVQPQHF

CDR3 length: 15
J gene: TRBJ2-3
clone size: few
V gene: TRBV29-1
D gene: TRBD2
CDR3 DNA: TGCAGCTATGGGGGGACTAGCGGGAGGTTGAATACGCAGTATTTT
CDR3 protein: CSYGGTSGRLNTQYF

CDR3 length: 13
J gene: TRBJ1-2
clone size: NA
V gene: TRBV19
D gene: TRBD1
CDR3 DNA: TGTGCCAGTAGTCTCACGGACAGGGGAGGCTACACCTTC
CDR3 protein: CASSLTDRGGYTF

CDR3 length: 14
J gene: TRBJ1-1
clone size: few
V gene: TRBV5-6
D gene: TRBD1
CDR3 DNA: TGTGCCAGCAGTGAATCAGGGGGAGTCACTGAAGCTTTCTTT
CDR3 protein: CASSESGGVTEAFF

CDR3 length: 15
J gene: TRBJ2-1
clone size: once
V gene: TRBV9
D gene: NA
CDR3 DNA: TGTGCCAGCAGCGTAACCGGGTTTACCTACAATGAGCAGTTCTTC
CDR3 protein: CASSVTGFTYNEQFF

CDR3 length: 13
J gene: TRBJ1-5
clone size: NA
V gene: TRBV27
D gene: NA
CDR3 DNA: TGTGCCAGCAGTACTACAGGGACTCAGCCCCAGCATTTT
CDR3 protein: CASSTTGTQPQHF

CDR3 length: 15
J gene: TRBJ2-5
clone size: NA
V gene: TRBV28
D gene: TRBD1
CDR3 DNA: TGTGCCAGCAGCCCTACGGACAGGGACCAAGAGACCCAGTACTTC
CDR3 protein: CASSPTDRDQETQYF

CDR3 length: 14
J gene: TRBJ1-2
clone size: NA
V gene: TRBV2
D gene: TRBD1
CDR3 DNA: TGTGCCAGCAGCCGGGACAGACAGTACTATGGCTACACCTTC
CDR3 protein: CASSRDRQYYGYTF

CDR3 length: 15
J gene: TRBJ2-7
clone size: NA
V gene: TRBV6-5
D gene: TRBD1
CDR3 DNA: TGTGCCAGCAGTTATAGCGTGACAGGGGTCTACGAGCAGTACTTC
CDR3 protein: CASSYSVTGVYEQYF

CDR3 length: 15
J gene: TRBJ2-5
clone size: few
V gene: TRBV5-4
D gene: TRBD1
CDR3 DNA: TGTGCCAGCAGCACCGGGACAGGGGGCTGGGAGACCCAGTACTTC
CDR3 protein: CASSTGTGGWETQYF

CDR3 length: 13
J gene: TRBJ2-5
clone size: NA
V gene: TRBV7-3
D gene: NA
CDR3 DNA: TGCGCTAGCAGCTTAACCCGAACGGGGACCCAGTACTTC
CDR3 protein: CASSLTRTGTQYF

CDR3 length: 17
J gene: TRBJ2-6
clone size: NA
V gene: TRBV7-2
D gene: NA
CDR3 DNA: TGTGCCAGCAGCTTAGCGCGGGACAGCTCTGGGGCCAACGTCCTGACTTTC
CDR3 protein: CASSLARDSSGANVLTF

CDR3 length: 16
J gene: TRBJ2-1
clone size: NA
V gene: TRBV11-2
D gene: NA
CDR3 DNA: TGTGCCAGCAGCTTAGTAGGCAGGATAACTTACAATGAGCAGTTCTTC
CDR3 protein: CASSLVGRITYNEQFF

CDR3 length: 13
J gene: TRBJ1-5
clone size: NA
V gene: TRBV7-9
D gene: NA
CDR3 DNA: TGTGCCAGCAGCTCGGGGGGGTTTCAGCCCCAGCATTTT
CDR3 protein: CASSSGGFQPQHF

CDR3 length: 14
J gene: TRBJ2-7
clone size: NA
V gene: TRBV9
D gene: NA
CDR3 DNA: TGTGCCAGCAGCCCCACAGGGTCGGGCTACGAGCAGTACTTC
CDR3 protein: CASSPTGSGYEQYF

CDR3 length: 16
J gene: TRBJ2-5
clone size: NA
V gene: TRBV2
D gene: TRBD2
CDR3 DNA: TGTGCCAGCAGCTTGGGACTAGCGGGAGGAAGCGAGACCCAGTACTTC
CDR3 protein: CASSLGLAGGSETQYF

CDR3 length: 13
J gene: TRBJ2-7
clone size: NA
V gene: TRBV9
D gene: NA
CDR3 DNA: TGTGCCAGCAGCGTAGAACCACACGGGGAGCAGTACTTC
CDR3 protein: CASSVEPHGEQYF

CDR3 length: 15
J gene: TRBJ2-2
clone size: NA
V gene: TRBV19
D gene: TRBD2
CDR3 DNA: TGTGCCAGTAGGCGGACTAGCGGGAATACCGGGGAGCTGTTTTTT
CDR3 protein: CASRRTSGNTGELFF

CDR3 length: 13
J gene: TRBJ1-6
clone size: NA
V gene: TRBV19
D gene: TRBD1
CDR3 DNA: TGTGCCAGCCGGGACAGGGAAAATTCACCCCTCCACTTT
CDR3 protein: CASRDRENSPLHF

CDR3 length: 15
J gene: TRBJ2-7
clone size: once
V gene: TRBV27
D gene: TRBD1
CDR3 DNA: TGTGCCAGCAGCAGGGACAGGGGGCCCGCTGGCGAGCAGTACTTC
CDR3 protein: CASSRDRGPAGEQYF

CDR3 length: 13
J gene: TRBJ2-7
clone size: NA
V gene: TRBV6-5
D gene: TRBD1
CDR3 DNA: TGTGCCAGCAAGGGGGCTGACGGCTACGAGCAGTACTTC
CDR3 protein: CASKGADGYEQYF

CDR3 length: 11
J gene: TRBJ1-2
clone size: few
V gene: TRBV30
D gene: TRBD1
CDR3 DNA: TGTGCCTGGAGGGGGGACAGTCGAGACACCTTC
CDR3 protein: CAWRGDSRDTF

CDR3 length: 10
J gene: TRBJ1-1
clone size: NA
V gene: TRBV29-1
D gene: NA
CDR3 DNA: TGCAGCGTGCGACAGACTGAAGCTTTCTTT
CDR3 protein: CSVRQTEAFF

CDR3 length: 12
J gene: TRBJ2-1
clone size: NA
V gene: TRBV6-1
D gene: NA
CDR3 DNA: TGTGCCAGCAGCCCAGATCCCAATGAGCAGTTCTTC
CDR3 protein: CASSPDPNEQFF